The clone carrying this T cell receptor beta chain was observed a handful of times. This specimen belongs to a study of glioma-infiltrating T cells after dendritic cell vaccination. The CDR3 has 13 residues. Germline V CDR1 and CDR2: WNHNN, SYGVQD (reference sequence). Trimming left V 9 bases short and J 1 base short, with 11 bases between. Isocitrate dehydrogenase mutation was absent in all glioblastoma patients. Method: immunoSEQ multiplex PCR; TCRdb's copy keeps in-frame clones and lacks some. The data hold over 90,000 clones, with about four fifths observed a single time. The material sequenced was blood, taken before dendritic cell vaccination. This receptor was identified in a human donor with glioblastoma. The chain employs TRBV10-1 and TRBJ2-3, with D perhaps matching TRBD1 (5 bases). The CDR3, as DNA: TGCGCCAGTCAGGGTTCGGGCACAGATACGCAGTATTTT. Amino acid sequence: CASQGSGTDTQYF.